This T cell receptor beta chain was sequenced for a study of T cell responses to AZD1222 COVID-19 vaccine. Findings of the study overall: Possibly, clonal diversity was underestimated; donors were largely white British and included more females.

TCRdb's copy holds only in-frame clones and misses some; the assay was immunoSEQ multiplex PCR. Of more than 85,000 clones detected, approximately 88% appear once; the ten largest clones hold 2.5% to 3%. With regard to this clone: Its specificity is unknown.

The sequence was collected from an adult in good health. Sequences were derived from peripheral blood, sampled on day 0 of AZD1222 vaccination.

The CDR3 DNA follows: TGTGCCAGCTGGACTGGGAACTCCTACAATGAGCAGTTCTTC. Its protein product is CASWTGNSYNEQFF. The chain links TRBV27 to TRBJ2-1; a possible D gene is TRBD2 (5 bases). Trimming took 8 bases from V and 0 from J, leaving 11 bases between them. The CDR3 is made up of 14 amino acids. Germline CDR1 MNHEY, CDR2 SMNVEV (reference sequence).